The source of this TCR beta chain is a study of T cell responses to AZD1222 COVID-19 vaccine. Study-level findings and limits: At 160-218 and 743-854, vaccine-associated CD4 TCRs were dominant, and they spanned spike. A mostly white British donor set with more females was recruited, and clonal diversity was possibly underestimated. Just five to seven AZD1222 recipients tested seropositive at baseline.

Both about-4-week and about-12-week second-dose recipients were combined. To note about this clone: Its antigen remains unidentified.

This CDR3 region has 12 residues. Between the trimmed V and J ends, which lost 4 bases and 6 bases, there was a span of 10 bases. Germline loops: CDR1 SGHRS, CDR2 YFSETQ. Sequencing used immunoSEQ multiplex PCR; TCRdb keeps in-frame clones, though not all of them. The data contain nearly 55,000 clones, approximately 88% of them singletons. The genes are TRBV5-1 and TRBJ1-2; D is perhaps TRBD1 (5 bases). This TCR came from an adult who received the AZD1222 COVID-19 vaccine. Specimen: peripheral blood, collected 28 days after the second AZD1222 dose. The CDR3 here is CASSRDSDGYTF. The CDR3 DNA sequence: TGCGCCAGCAGCCGGGACTCGGATGGCTACACCTTC.